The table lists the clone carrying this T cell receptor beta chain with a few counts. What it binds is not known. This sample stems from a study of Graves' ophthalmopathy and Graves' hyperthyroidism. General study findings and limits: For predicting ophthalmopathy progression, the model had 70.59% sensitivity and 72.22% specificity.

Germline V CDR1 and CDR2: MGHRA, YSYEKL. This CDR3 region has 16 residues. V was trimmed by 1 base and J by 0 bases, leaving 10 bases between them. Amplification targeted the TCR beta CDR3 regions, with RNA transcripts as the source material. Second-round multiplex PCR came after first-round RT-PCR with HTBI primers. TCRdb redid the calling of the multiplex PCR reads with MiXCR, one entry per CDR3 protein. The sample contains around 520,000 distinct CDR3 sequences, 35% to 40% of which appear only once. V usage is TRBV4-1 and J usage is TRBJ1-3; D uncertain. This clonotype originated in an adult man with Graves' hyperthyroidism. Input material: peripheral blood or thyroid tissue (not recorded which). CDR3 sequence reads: CASSQGPGNSGNTIYF. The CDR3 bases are TGCGCCAGCAGCCAAGGTCCGGGGAACTCTGGAAACACCATATATTTT.